These 32 T cell receptor beta chains originate from one sample sequenced in a study of OX40 agonist ivuxolimab in advanced cancers. Clones were sequenced by immunoSEQ multiplex PCR, and TCRdb holds only the in-frame ones, with some missing. This sample carries 60,000 to 70,000 clones, 80% of them seen once, and the ten largest clones take more than 1%. The sequencing used CD4+ or CD8+ T cells sorted from blood, collected in a trial of the OX40 agonist ivuxolimab. The source of these receptors is an adult with an advanced solid tumor such as melanoma, head and neck, liver or kidney cancer.

J is TRBJ2-1 and V is TRBV5-1; TRBD1 aligns across 8 bases. The germline gives CDR1 SGHRS, CDR2 YFSETQ. CDR3 length: 16 amino acids. V shed 0 bases and J 1 base; nucleotides not matched to a gene: 3. CDR3 in DNA: TGCGCCAGCAGCTTGGGACAGGGGAGATCCTACAATGAGCAGTTCTTC. Its protein product is CASSLGQGRSYNEQFF.

The V call is TRBV5-1, the J call TRBJ1-2, with D possibly TRBD1 on 6 matching bases. V lost 3 bases to trimming and J lost 0 bases, with 9 bases between them. CDR3 length: 14 residues. Germline V gene data show CDR1 as SGHRS and CDR2 as YFSETQ. For the CDR3, the DNA is TGCGCCAGCAGCTGGGGACAAGCTAACTATGGCTACACCTTC. Amino acids: CASSWGQANYGYTF.

V is TRBV30 and J is TRBJ2-2; D gene ambiguous. The CDR3 has 12 amino acids. Per germline, CDR1 GTSNPN and CDR2 SVGIG (reference sequence). V shed 3 bases and J shed 5 bases, with 7 bases lying between them. CDR3 bases: TGTGCCTGGAGCGCTGGAACCGGGGAGCTGTTTTTT. The encoded protein is CAWSAGTGELFF.

The chain couples TRBV9 to TRBJ2-3; D is unclear. V lost 0 bases and J 2 bases, leaving 13 bases between the germline ends. CDR1 and CDR2 (germline): SGDLS, YYNGEE. This CDR3 region has 16 residues. This CDR3 reads CASSVDSRRATDTQYF. CDR3 DNA: TGTGCCAGCAGCGTAGATAGCCGTCGGGCCACAGATACGCAGTATTTT.

This clone was picked up one time. The J gene is TRBJ1-2, the V gene TRBV5-1; no definite D call. CDR1 and CDR2 (germline): SGHRS, YFSETQ. V was shortened by 0 bases and J by 6 bases, with 9 bases between the two germline ends. The CDR3 is made up of 13 amino acids. CDR3 sequence: CASSLDEYDGYTF. CDR3 bases: TGCGCCAGCAGCTTGGACGAGTATGATGGCTACACCTTC.

The chain has TRBV4-2 and TRBJ1-1; D unresolved. The V end was cut by 0 bases, the J end by 4 bases, with 6 bases between. CDR1 LGHNA and CDR2 YNFKEQ come from the germline V gene. The CDR3 loop spans 13 amino acids. The CDR3 region has the DNA TGTGCCAGCAGCCAAGATCCCCTCACTGAAGCTTTCTTT. Its protein product is CASSQDPLTEAFF.

This chain links TRBV5-6 with TRBJ2-5; 7 bases are a match to TRBD1. J was trimmed by 0 bases and V by 1 base; bases with no gene match: 0. CDR3 length: 14 residues. Germline V gives CDR1 SGHDT, CDR2 YYEEEE. The CDR3 bases are TGTGCCAGCAGCTTGACAGGGGACCAAGAGACCCAGTACTTC. It translates to CASSLTGDQETQYF.

V usage is TRBV7-2 and J usage is TRBJ2-1; TRBD2 matches at 9 bases. CDR3 length: 16 residues. From germline, CDR1 is SGHTA and CDR2 FQGNSA. V lost 5 bases, J lost 4 bases, and 9 bases stayed unmatched. The DNA for the CDR3 is TGTGCCAGCAGCCCCCAAGGCGGGGGGGGGTACAATGAGCAGTTCTTC. Translation gives CASSPQGGGGYNEQFF.

The chain combines TRBV6-6 with TRBJ1-2; D unresolved. CDR1 and CDR2 from the germline V gene are MNHNY and SVGAGI (reference sequence). The CDR3 is 15 amino acids. The V end lost 2 bases, the J end lost 4 bases, and 14 bases lay between the germline ends. The CDR3 DNA follows: TGTGCCAGCAGTTACGGAGCCCACCCTTCCTATGGCTACACCTTC. This codes for CASSYGAHPSYGYTF.

The J gene is TRBJ1-2, the V gene TRBV10-3; no clear D. V lost 7 bases and J lost 5, with 14 bases in between. The CDR3 covers 13 residues. From germline, CDR1 is ENHRY and CDR2 SYGVKD. CDR3 coding DNA: TGTGCCATCACCTTTAATCCCTTTTATGGCTACACCTTC. Amino acid sequence: CAITFNPFYGYTF.

The V call is TRBV29-1, the J call TRBJ2-3, with a weak D call TRBD1 (6 bases). Germline lookup yields CDR1 SQVTM and CDR2 ANQGSEA. The CDR3 sequence is 15 residues long. V lost 6 bases to trimming and J lost 1 base, with 17 bases between them. The CDR3 DNA follows: TGCAGCGTGGATCCTACAGGGCGGGGCACAGATACGCAGTATTTT. It codes for CSVDPTGRGTDTQYF.

The rearrangement joins TRBV9 to TRBJ2-1, with TRBD2 as a possible D gene (5 bases). Germline CDR1 reads SGDLS; CDR2 reads YYNGEE. With 10 bases removed from V and 9 bases from J, the gap between germline ends came to 14 bases. The CDR3 loop spans 11 amino acids. CDR3 sequence reads: CAPYVRGEQFF. In nucleotides, the CDR3 is TGTGCCCCTTATGTTCGGGGTGAGCAGTTCTTC.

This clone was detected only a few times. This chain joins TRBV5-4 and TRBJ1-2, with unresolved D. The CDR3 spans 12 residues. CDR1 and CDR2 from the germline V gene are SGHNT and YYREEE (reference sequence). V lost 7 bases, J lost 3 bases, and 10 bases lay in between. CDR3 protein: CASRGSDYGYTF. The CDR3 DNA is TGTGCCAGCCGTGGCTCCGACTATGGCTACACCTTC.

The gene calls are TRBV5-6 and TRBJ2-3; D is ambiguous. Between the trimmed V and J ends, which lost 3 bases and 0 bases, there was a span of 14 bases. The length of the CDR3 is 16 residues. Germline loops: CDR1 SGHDT, CDR2 YYEEEE. The CDR3 bases are TGTGCCAGCAGCTCGAATATGGCTTCTAGCACAGATACGCAGTATTTT. This codes for CASSSNMASSTDTQYF.

The chain combines TRBV19 with TRBJ2-1, with D possibly matching TRBD2 (7 bases). V was cut by 6 bases and J by 0 bases, with 15 bases left in between. The CDR3 is 16 residues long. Germline V gene lookup returns CDR1 LNHDA and CDR2 SQIVND (reference sequence). This CDR3 reads CASRLWGGASYNEQFF. Here the CDR3 DNA reads TGTGCCAGTAGATTATGGGGGGGCGCCTCCTACAATGAGCAGTTCTTC.

The count of this clone is one. The CDR3 sequence is CASSSGTVSNQPQHF. As DNA, the CDR3 is TGTGCCAGCAGCTCCGGGACAGTGAGCAATCAGCCCCAGCATTTT. The chain couples TRBV5-8 to TRBJ1-5, with TRBD1 matching 7 bases. With V trimmed by 3 bases and J by 1 base, 4 bases remained unmatched. The CDR3 covers 15 residues. Germline CDR1 reads SGHTS; CDR2 reads YDEGEE.

The chain carries TRBV11-2 and TRBJ2-1, with 8 bases fitting TRBD2. V lost 2 bases to trimming and J lost 4 bases; unmatched junction nucleotides: 10. The CDR3 extends over 17 amino acids. Germline lookup yields CDR1 SGHAT and CDR2 FQNNGV. This CDR3 is CASSLYQIAGRYNEQFF. In DNA, the CDR3 is TGTGCCAGCAGCTTATATCAGATAGCGGGGCGATACAATGAGCAGTTCTTC.

This rearrangement joins TRBV19 to TRBJ1-5; 9 bases are a match to TRBD1. This CDR3 has 16 amino acids. The germline V gene encodes CDR1 LNHDA and CDR2 SQIVND (reference sequence). J gave up 2 bases and V 6 bases, and 8 bases lay outside the gene matches. CDR3 region: CASRGTRTGGNQPQHF. The CDR3 DNA is TGTGCCAGTAGGGGAACCAGGACAGGGGGCAATCAGCCCCAGCATTTT.

This chain links TRBV5-6 with TRBJ2-3; D is perhaps TRBD1 or TRBD2 (5 bases each). The CDR3 is made up of 14 amino acids. The V and J ends lost 4 bases and 5 bases respectively, with 14 bases between them. Germline V gene sequence: CDR1 SGHDT, CDR2 YYEEEE. CDR3 in amino acids: CASSPGTAVDTQYF. The CDR3 DNA sequence: TGTGCCAGCAGCCCCGGGACCGCTGTAGATACGCAGTATTTT.

This chain links TRBV6-1 with TRBJ1-4; 7 nucleotides align to TRBD1. The J segment lost 7 bases and the V segment lost 6 bases, leaving 8 bases of the junction unmatched. This CDR3 is 14 amino acids long. Germline lookup yields CDR1 MNHNS and CDR2 SASEGT. The CDR3 DNA reads as TGTGCCAGCAGCCAGGGGGGGGTTAGTGAAAAACTGTTTTTT. Residues: CASSQGGVSEKLFF.

V and J are TRBV5-1 and TRBJ2-3; 12 positions match TRBD2. The CDR3 sequence is 16 residues long. Germline lookup yields CDR1 SGHRS and CDR2 YFSETQ. The junction had 5 bases not matched to a gene; V was cut back by 4 bases and J by 2 bases. CDR3 in amino acids: CASSPGLAGPTDTQYF. Here the CDR3 DNA reads TGCGCCAGCAGCCCGGGACTAGCGGGCCCCACAGATACGCAGTATTTT.

The table lists this clone with a few counts. V usage is TRBV5-1 and J usage is TRBJ1-1; 10 bases align to TRBD1. The V gene's germline CDR1 is SGHRS and CDR2 YFSETQ. The CDR3 consists of 14 residues. Germline trimming cut 5 bases from V and 7 bases from J; bases unmatched to any gene: 8. The CDR3 here is CASSRDRGLGEAFF. As DNA, the CDR3 is TGCGCCAGCAGTAGAGACAGGGGGCTCGGTGAAGCTTTCTTT. The complete variable domain, with remaining parts taken from reference TRBV5-1 and TRBJ1-1, reads KAGVTQTPRYLIKTRGQQVTLSCSPISGHRSVSWYQQTPGQGLQFLFEYFSETQRNKGNFPGRFSGRQFSNSRSEMNVSTLELGDSALYLCASSRDRGLGEAFFGQGTRLTVV.

This CDR3 is CASSLDRLEMGELFF. CDR3 bases: TGCGCCAGCAGTCTGGACAGGTTGGAGATGGGGGAGCTGTTTTTT. This chain uses TRBV5-1 with TRBJ2-2, with 7 bases that match TRBD1. CDR3 length equals 15 residues. V dropped 5 bases and J dropped 8; count of bases not matched to a gene: 12. In germline, CDR1 is SGHRS, CDR2 YFSETQ.

This clone was observed many times. The chain recombines TRBV2 with TRBJ1-3; 11 nucleotides align to TRBD1. The CDR3 is 13 amino acids. CDR1 is SNHLY, CDR2 FYNNEI, per germline. V gave up 4 bases and J gave up 8 bases; unmatched junction bases: 1. The CDR3 sequence is CASSVGQGDTIYF. CDR3 in DNA: TGTGCCAGCAGTGTGGGACAGGGGGACACCATATATTTT.

The chain carries TRBV28 and TRBJ1-2, with a tentative D call TRBD1 (6 bases). The ends were cut back, 6 bases at V and 9 bases at J, with 11 bases in the middle. This CDR3 spans 11 amino acids. The germline V gene has CDR1 MDHEN and CDR2 SYDVKM. In nucleotides, the CDR3 is TGTGCCAGCAGGGACAGTTCAAGCTACACCTTC. Amino acid sequence: CASRDSSSYTF.

The chain has TRBV11-2 and TRBJ2-3, with D unresolved. The CDR3 contains 12 residues. V was cut by 1 base and J by 7 bases, with 6 bases left in between. CDR1 SGHAT and CDR2 FQNNGV come from the germline V gene. The CDR3 bases are TGTGCCAGCAGCTTAGGGGTGAATACGCAGTATTTT. Its translation is CASSLGVNTQYF.

The rearrangement joins TRBV5-6 to TRBJ2-7; maybe TRBD1 (5 bases). V lost 4 bases and J lost 4, with 12 bases in between. CDR1 and CDR2 (germline): SGHDT, YYEEEE. The CDR3 covers 13 residues. The CDR3 here is CASSGRAKYEQYF. The CDR3 DNA sequence: TGTGCCAGCAGCGGCAGGGCAAAGTACGAGCAGTACTTC.

This clone was picked up a small number of times. The chain couples TRBV5-6 to TRBJ1-1; 7 bases agree with TRBD1. Germline trimming cut 4 bases from V and 4 bases from J; bases unmatched to any gene: 7. CDR1 is SGHDT and CDR2 is YYEEEE in the germline V gene. The CDR3 loop spans 14 amino acids. CDR3 DNA sequence: TGTGCCAGCAGCACCGGACAGGAGGCCACTGAAGCTTTCTTT. It specifies CASSTGQEATEAFF.

This clone has just one count. The V gene is TRBV5-1, the J gene TRBJ1-2; no clear D gene. The V end lost 0 bases, the J end lost 6 bases, and 9 bases lay between the germline ends. There are 13 residues in the CDR3. In germline, CDR1 is SGHRS, CDR2 YFSETQ. CDR3 sequence reads: CASSLEGFDGYTF. CDR3 DNA: TGCGCCAGCAGCTTGGAAGGGTTCGATGGCTACACCTTC.

The genes are TRBV18 and TRBJ2-7; 9 positions match TRBD1. CDR1 is KGHSH and CDR2 is LQKENI in the germline V gene. The V and J ends lost 6 bases and 3 bases, in that order; junction bases with no gene match: 15. This CDR3 is built from 17 residues. Written as DNA, the CDR3 is TGTGCCAGCTCCCAACGGGGCTCGACAGGGGGACACTACGAGCAGTACTTC. It yields the protein CASSQRGSTGGHYEQYF.

This chain connects TRBV7-2 to TRBJ1-5; 7 positions agree with TRBD1. CDR3 length: 15 residues. Unmatched junction bases numbered 8, after V lost 6 bases and J lost 3 bases. The germline gives CDR1 SGHTA, CDR2 FQGNSA. The CDR3 coding sequence is TGTGCCAGCAGACAAGACAGGGCCCTCAATCAGCCCCAGCATTTT. It encodes CASRQDRALNQPQHF.

The V call is TRBV6-1, the J call TRBJ1-2; D uncertain. Trimming pared 4 bases from V and 6 bases from J, leaving 21 bases between. The CDR3 totals 16 residues. The germline V gene encodes CDR1 MNHNS and CDR2 SASEGT. In DNA form, the CDR3 reads TGTGCCAGCAGTGCCGCCGCCGCGCCGCCCCGGGATGGCTACACCTTC. Protein product: CASSAAAAPPRDGYTF.